This entry features one T cell receptor (beta chain) sequence. Which antigen it targets is not known. No much larger clone is present one base from it, and per-base qualities are unavailable. RNA was extracted with the RNeasy kit and 0.5 to 1 ug was reverse transcribed using random hexamers. The immunoSEQ multiplex PCR assay, covering 54 Vbeta and 13 Jbeta segments, was used to amplify TCR beta CDR3 regions. PCR amplification bias was corrected by using a synthetic template baseline for primer optimization and computational correction. The original pipeline was this. Reads were annotated to V, D and J genes according to IMGT and were analyzed with immunoSEQ Analyzer, with only productive sequences retained. To calculate clonality, Shannon entropy was normalized by log2 of the number of productive unique sequences and then subtracted from one. Public and private clones were assessed among the 100 most prevalent clones of each patient and control. Susac-specific clones were defined as absent from healthy and MS cohorts, over a thousand published viral clones and other ImmuneACCESS disease sequences. TCRdb reprocessing: public reads trimmed at Q25 with fastp, clones called with MiXCR, in-frame beta chains kept. Under each unique CDR3 protein, matching rows form one entry showing the most common genes and DNA. TCRdb assigned the V and J calls; the authors' analysis was not used. The sample has 200,000 or so distinct CDR3 sequences on record, approximately 96% of them singletons. 0.098% of the sample is taken by the ten largest.

This specimen belongs to a study of CD8 T cells in Susac syndrome (dated by TCRdb to about 2019). Describing the broader study: Of the Susac syndrome patients who were sequenced, roughly 6 had clinically active disease and about eight were in clinical remission. At the time of blood withdrawal, Susac syndrome patients were either therapy-naive, taking corticosteroids (with some also receiving IVIg), or on IVIg alone. Repertoire sequencing was used to test whether CD8+ T cell activation and differentiation in Susac syndrome was antigen driven.

Study-level results and caveats: In the CD4+ T cell repertoire of Susac syndrome patients, clonal expansion was not detected. The TCR sequencing and HLA analysis was acknowledged to have included a relatively small number of individuals.

The CDR3 holds 14 amino acids from the cysteine to the phenylalanine. The read is trimmed to its CDR3 DNA, 42 bases read in frame from base 1. V is shortened by 6 bases, J by 4 bases, and the region joining them spans 14 bases. CDR1 is given as SGDLS and CDR2 as YYNGEE, both from the germline V gene. High-throughput TCR beta sequencing profiled peripheral blood CD8+ and CD4+ T cells from healthy donors, Susac syndrome patients and multiple sclerosis patients. Susac syndrome patients met recently defined diagnostic criteria for definite or probable disease. CD8+ TEMRA cells were enriched by FACS, while bulk CD8+ and CD4+ T cells were purified by magnetic negative isolation. Blood was collected in EDTA tubes and processed within 24 hours, with PBMCs isolated through density gradient centrifugation. PBMCs intended for TCR sequencing were cryopreserved in liquid nitrogen and were subsequently thawed in a 37 degrees C water bath. A purity of at least 90% was achieved for sorted or isolated CD4+, CD8+ and CD8+ TEMRA cells.

The TCR was taken from a human donor with Susac syndrome. The material sequenced was CD4+ T cells from PBMCs. The receptor chain draws on TRBV9 and TRBJ2-1, with the D segment identity uncertain. The sequence in DNA is TGTGCCAGCACCGAAGGCCGCCTTTACAATGAGCAGTTCTTC. It encodes CASTEGRLYNEQFF.